Shown below are 15 T cell receptor beta chains from a single sample sequenced in a study of blood T cell repertoires in COVID-19 (TCRdb year 2020). The protocol used for the library was the immunoSEQ multiplex PCR assay. TCRdb re-hosts the immuneACCESS table, in-frame sequences only. Its copies lack some clones; in the studies checked, an unresolved V gene accounts for under half of them, and the cause for the rest is not known. Counted in this sample were around 200,000 clones; 85% to 90% of them appeared once. The ten largest clones add up to less than 3.5% of the sample. Specimen: peripheral blood. These receptors all come from a man aged 35 to 55 with active or convalescent COVID-19.

J is TRBJ2-2 and V is TRBV4-3, with D possibly matching TRBD2 (5 bases). This CDR3 spans 15 amino acids. Germline V gives CDR1 LGHNA, CDR2 YSLEER. Between the trimmed V and J ends, which lost 1 base and 6 bases, there was a span of 12 bases. The CDR3, as DNA: TGCGCCAGCAGCCAAGCCTGGTGGCGGGCCGGGGAGCTGTTTTTT. Amino acids: CASSQAWWRAGELFF.

The genes are TRBV19 and TRBJ1-4; 7 nucleotides line up with TRBD1. Trimming removed 3 bases from V and 0 bases from J; junction bases left unmatched: 1. Germline V gene sequence: CDR1 LNHDA, CDR2 SQIVND (reference sequence). The CDR3 is 15 amino acids. The CDR3 is CASSIRGSTNEKLFF. Written as DNA, the CDR3 is TGTGCCAGTAGTATCAGGGGGTCAACTAATGAAAAACTGTTTTTT.

The chain uses TRBV27 and TRBJ2-1; TRBD2 might be the D (6 bases). Trimming shortened V by 2 bases and J by 4 bases, and 9 bases separated the two germline ends. CDR1 and CDR2 (germline): MNHEY, SMNVEV (reference sequence). This CDR3 is 14 amino acids long. The CDR3 DNA follows: TGTGCCAGCAGTTTAGCGGGGTCTTACAATGAGCAGTTCTTC. It translates to CASSLAGSYNEQFF.

The chain recombines TRBV5-1 with TRBJ2-2; possible D gene TRBD1, 5 bases. This CDR3 is 16 amino acids long. CDR1 is SGHRS, CDR2 YFSETQ, per germline. With 1 base removed from V and 1 base from J, the gap between germline ends came to 11 bases. This CDR3 is CASSLLGQGNTGELFF. In DNA, the CDR3 is TGCGCCAGCAGCTTGTTGGGGCAGGGGAACACCGGGGAGCTGTTTTTT.

CDR3 bases: TGTGCCAGCAGCACTTTCGGCTCTGGAAACACCATATATTTT. It translates to CASSTFGSGNTIYF. The V and J genes are TRBV6-5 and TRBJ1-3; D not resolved. The length of the CDR3 is 14 residues. Trimming shortened V by 6 bases and J by 0 bases, and 9 bases separated the two germline ends. CDR1 and CDR2 (germline): MNHEY, SVGAGI.

The CDR3 protein is CASSLAGLASADTQYF. DNA of the CDR3: TGCGCCAGCAGCTTGGCCGGTCTAGCTTCAGCAGATACGCAGTATTTT. The rearrangement uses TRBV5-1 and TRBJ2-3; D is perhaps TRBD2 (5 bases). Germline CDR1 reads SGHRS; CDR2 reads YFSETQ. The CDR3 has 16 residues. The V gene lost 0 bases and the J gene lost 4 bases, with 15 bases spanning the gap.

The chain is built from TRBV6-5 and TRBJ1-6; TRBD1 matches at 7 bases. J lost 2 bases, V lost 10 bases, and 5 bases had no gene match. The CDR3 is 14 amino acids. Germline V gives CDR1 MNHEY, CDR2 SVGAGI. The CDR3 sequence: CATRGAAYNSPLHF. The CDR3 DNA reads TGTGCCACCAGGGGGGCGGCCTATAATTCACCCCTCCACTTT.

The chain joins TRBV5-4 to TRBJ2-3; TRBD2 might be the D (5 bases). Germline V gives CDR1 SGHNT, CDR2 YYREEE (reference sequence). V lost 4 bases and J lost 3, with 18 bases in between. CDR3 length equals 16 residues. As DNA, the CDR3 is TGTGCCAGCAGCATTGGGGAGCCCTTGAGGACAGATACGCAGTATTTT. Protein sequence: CASSIGEPLRTDTQYF.

The chain uses TRBV5-4 and TRBJ1-1; D unclear. CDR3 size: 12 residues. V was clipped by 5 bases and J by 8 bases, with 13 bases between them. Germline V CDR1 and CDR2: SGHNT, YYREEE (reference sequence). CDR3 DNA sequence: TGTGCCAGCAGGCTCGGGCGGGGAGAAGCTTTCTTT. Protein: CASRLGRGEAFF. The full variable domain, in which reference TRBV5-4 and TRBJ1-1 provide the parts outside the CDR3, is ETGVTQSPTHLIKTRGQQVTLRCSSQSGHNTVSWYQQALGQGPQFIFQYYREEENGRGNFPPRFSGLQFPNYSSELNVNALELDDSALYLCASRLGRGEAFFGQGTRLTVV.

This rearrangement joins TRBV19 to TRBJ1-5; no reliable D call. The V gene lost 6 bases and the J gene lost 0 bases, with 12 bases spanning the gap. Germline V gene data show CDR1 as LNHDA and CDR2 as SQIVND (reference sequence). This CDR3 is built from 15 residues. The CDR3 DNA reads TGTGCCAGTAGAGTGAACTCATATAGCAATCAGCCCCAGCATTTT. Translation gives CASRVNSYSNQPQHF.

The chain links TRBV9 to TRBJ2-7; 9 bases map to TRBD1. Germline V gene sequence: CDR1 SGDLS, CDR2 YYNGEE. There are 15 residues in the CDR3. After removal of 4 bases from V and 2 bases from J, the junction contained 7 bases not matched to a gene. The CDR3 loop reads CASSLGQGKTYEQYF. The CDR3 nucleotides read TGTGCCAGCAGCCTAGGACAGGGGAAAACCTACGAGCAGTACTTC.

The V call is TRBV5-6, the J call TRBJ1-6; D remains ambiguous. In germline, CDR1 is SGHDT, CDR2 YYEEEE. CDR3 length: 14 residues. Trimming left V 0 bases short and J 7 bases short, with 8 bases between. This chain's CDR3 is CASSLVSGNSPLHF. Here the CDR3 DNA reads TGTGCCAGCAGCTTGGTATCCGGGAATTCACCCCTCCACTTT.

The V call is TRBV7-9, the J call TRBJ1-1; D might be TRBD1 (5 bases). Germline CDR1 and CDR2: SEHNR and FQNEAQ (reference sequence). V lost 1 base and J lost 5, with 8 bases in between. CDR3 length: 13 residues. This CDR3 reads CASSLGGVTEAFF. CDR3 nucleotides: TGTGCCAGCAGCTTAGGGGGCGTAACTGAAGCTTTCTTT.

The chain employs TRBV2 and TRBJ2-1, with 10 bases aligning to TRBD2. CDR1 and CDR2 from the germline V gene are SNHLY and FYNNEI. CDR3 length: 14 residues. V was clipped by 4 bases and J by 6 bases; unmatched bases: 3. The CDR3 spells CASSGIAGGNEQFF. The CDR3 nucleotides are TGTGCCAGCAGTGGAATAGCGGGGGGCAATGAGCAGTTCTTC.

The chain has TRBV11-2 and TRBJ1-3, with 8 bases identical to TRBD1. CDR3 length: 15 residues. Per germline, CDR1 SGHAT and CDR2 FQNNGV. The V gene end was trimmed by 5 bases and the J gene end by 3 bases; junction bases not matched to a gene: 6. The CDR3 region has the DNA TGTGCCAGCAGCCAAGGGACAGGCTTTGGAAACACCATATATTTT. Encoded protein: CASSQGTGFGNTIYF.